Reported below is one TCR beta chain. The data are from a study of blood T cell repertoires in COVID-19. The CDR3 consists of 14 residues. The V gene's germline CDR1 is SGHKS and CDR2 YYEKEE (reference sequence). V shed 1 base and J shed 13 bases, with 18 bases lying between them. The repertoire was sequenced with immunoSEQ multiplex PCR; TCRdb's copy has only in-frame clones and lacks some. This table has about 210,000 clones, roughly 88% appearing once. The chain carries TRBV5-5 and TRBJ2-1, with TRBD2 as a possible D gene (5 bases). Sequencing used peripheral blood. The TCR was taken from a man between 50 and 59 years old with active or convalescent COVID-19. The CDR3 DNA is TGTGCCAGCAGCTTGCTAGCCGCGTCACCGGACCAGTTCTTC. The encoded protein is CASSLLAASPDQFF.